The 20 T cell receptor beta chains in this list originate from one sample, sequenced in a study of blood T cell repertoires in COVID-19. Repertoires were generated with immunoSEQ multiplex PCR, while TCRdb's copy carries only in-frame clones and drops some. The data show 95,000 to 100,000 clones, 85% seen once. The sequencing sample was made of peripheral blood. These receptors all come from a woman aged 65 to 85 with active or convalescent COVID-19.

The rearrangement links TRBV9 to TRBJ1-5, with TRBD1 as a possible D gene (6 bases). CDR3 length: 13 amino acids. V gave up 3 bases and J gave up 5 bases, with 9 bases separating them. CDR1 and CDR2 from the germline V gene are SGDLS and YYNGEE. Here the CDR3 reads CASSEQGYQPQHF. The CDR3 bases are TGTGCCAGCAGCGAACAGGGTTATCAGCCCCAGCATTTT.

This sequence joins TRBV19 and TRBJ2-5; D is unclear. Germline V lookup: CDR1 LNHDA, CDR2 SQIVND (reference sequence). V was pared by 0 bases and J by 4 bases, with 3 bases between. The CDR3 is made up of 12 amino acids. CDR3 in amino acids: CASSIDRETQYF. The DNA of the CDR3 is TGTGCCAGTAGTATAGATCGAGAGACCCAGTACTTC.

The chain couples TRBV15 to TRBJ2-3; TRBD2 aligns across 7 bases. The V and J ends lost 5 bases and 6 bases, in that order; junction bases with no gene match: 11. Germline CDR1 and CDR2: LNHNV and YYDKDF (reference sequence). The CDR3 has 15 residues. The CDR3 region has the DNA TGTGCCACCAGCCCTGTCTATAAAGCGGGGGATACGCAGTATTTT. It encodes CATSPVYKAGDTQYF.

There are a few counts of this clone. The chain recombines TRBV18 with TRBJ2-3; D remains unclear. Trimming cost V 2 bases and J 0 bases, with 12 bases left between them. CDR1 and CDR2 (germline): KGHSH, LQKENI. This CDR3 spans 16 amino acids. The CDR3 spells CASSPERFPSTDTQYF. In nucleotides, the CDR3 is TGTGCCAGCTCACCAGAGCGCTTCCCTAGCACAGATACGCAGTATTTT.

V is TRBV2 and J is TRBJ2-7; the match to TRBD1 covers 8 bases. Germline V gene lookup returns CDR1 SNHLY and CDR2 FYNNEI. This CDR3 contains 14 residues. Losses at the gene ends were 5 bases for V and 3 bases for J; bases not matched to a gene: 6. The CDR3 protein is CASSPRTGSYEQYF. In DNA, the CDR3 is TGTGCCAGCAGTCCAAGGACAGGGAGCTACGAGCAGTACTTC.

V usage is TRBV24-1 and J usage is TRBJ2-3; a weak D match, TRBD1 (5 bases). V dropped 5 bases and J dropped 4 bases, with 15 bases sitting between them. The CDR3 is made up of 15 amino acids. From germline, CDR1 is KGHDR and CDR2 SFDVKD. The CDR3 spells CATSAGQGPPDTQYF. The CDR3 coding sequence is TGTGCCACCAGTGCTGGGCAGGGCCCCCCAGATACGCAGTATTTT.

This clone was recorded a few times. The chain carries TRBV11-2 and TRBJ2-3, with TRBD1 matching over 7 bases. The V and J ends lost 1 base and 6 bases, in that order; junction bases with no gene match: 4. Germline V CDR1 and CDR2: SGHAT, FQNNGV. This CDR3 spans 14 amino acids. This CDR3 reads CASSLGGTADTQYF. The DNA for the CDR3 is TGTGCCAGCAGCTTAGGTGGGACAGCGGATACGCAGTATTTT.

This clone showed up just once. The V and J genes are TRBV7-6 and TRBJ2-1; the match to TRBD1 covers 7 bases. Germline trimming cut 1 base from V and 6 bases from J; bases unmatched to any gene: 6. The CDR3 length is 15 residues. Germline CDR1 and CDR2: SGHVS and FNYEAQ. CDR3 nucleotides: TGTGCCAGCAGCTTAGAGTGGGACAGATCCAATGAGCAGTTCTTC. Translated, it gives CASSLEWDRSNEQFF.

The chain has TRBV27 and TRBJ2-7; D gene uncertain. The germline gives CDR1 MNHEY, CDR2 SMNVEV (reference sequence). Trimming cost V 0 bases and J 6 bases, with 15 bases left between them. This CDR3 contains 15 residues. The CDR3 region has the DNA TGTGCCAGCAGTTTATCTAGTTCCACCTCGTCCGAGCAGTACTTC. This encodes CASSLSSSTSSEQYF.

The rearrangement links TRBV18 to TRBJ2-3, with D possibly being TRBD2 (5 bases). This CDR3 is built from 12 residues. Germline V gene data show CDR1 as KGHSH and CDR2 as LQKENI. V was pared by 6 bases and J by 9 bases, with 13 bases between. The CDR3 protein is CASSPQAATQYF. The CDR3 region has the DNA TGTGCCAGCTCCCCCCAAGCGGCGACGCAGTATTTT.

The chain is built from TRBV29-1 and TRBJ2-1, with D possibly TRBD1 on 6 matching bases. Looked up from germline, CDR1 is SQVTM and CDR2 is ANQGSEA. The CDR3 extends over 13 amino acids. Trimming took off 3 bases at V and 6 bases at J, with 12 bases between the two ends. CDR3 nucleotides: TGCAGCGTTGACAGGGGCTTAGGCAATGAGCAGTTCTTC. Translated, it gives CSVDRGLGNEQFF.

This sequence joins TRBV29-1 and TRBJ1-1; D is ambiguous. Per the germline V gene, CDR1 is SQVTM and CDR2 is ANQGSEA. V lost 2 bases and J 0 bases, leaving 7 bases between the germline ends. The CDR3 sequence is 13 residues long. The CDR3 nucleotides read TGCAGCGTTGAAAGCAAGATGAACACTGAAGCTTTCTTT. Translation gives CSVESKMNTEAFF.

This clone has more than one count but fewer than ten. The chain uses TRBV3-1 (or the pseudogene TRBV3-2) and TRBJ2-7, with D perhaps matching TRBD1 (6 bases). Deletions cut 0 bases from V and 8 bases from J, with 17 bases between. The CDR3 sequence is 15 residues long. Germline lookup yields CDR1 LGHDT and CDR2 YNNKEL (reference sequence). The CDR3 DNA is TGTGCCAGCAGCCAAGAAGTTTTGGACAGAAATAAGCAGTACTTC. Protein: CASSQEVLDRNKQYF.

V is TRBV15 and J is TRBJ2-7, with 9 bases aligning to TRBD1. The V gene's germline CDR1 is LNHNV and CDR2 YYDKDF (reference sequence). CDR3 length equals 14 residues. The junction had 10 bases not matched to a gene; V was cut back by 8 bases and J by 5 bases. CDR3 region: CATARGQGTDEQYF. The CDR3 DNA is TGTGCCACCGCACGGGGACAGGGTACCGACGAGCAGTACTTC.

This clone was observed a single time. V and J are TRBV7-2 and TRBJ2-5, with no clear D. The CDR3 is 12 residues long. The germline gives CDR1 SGHTA, CDR2 FQGNSA. Trimming pared 5 bases from V and 3 bases from J, leaving 7 bases between. In DNA, the CDR3 is TGTGCCAGCAGCCGTCGGGAAGAGACCCAGTACTTC. Protein product: CASSRREETQYF.

The V gene is TRBV11-3, the J gene TRBJ1-2, with D possibly matching TRBD1 (6 bases). With 5 bases removed from V and 8 bases from J, the gap between germline ends came to 12 bases. Per germline, CDR1 SGHNT and CDR2 YENEEA. The CDR3 runs to 12 residues. The CDR3 here is CASSLGGRGYTF. As DNA, the CDR3 is TGTGCCAGCAGCCTTGGGGGCAGGGGCTACACCTTC.

J is TRBJ2-1 and V is TRBV10-1; D may be TRBD2 (6 bases). V shed 0 bases and J shed 6 bases, with 12 bases lying between them. The CDR3 is made up of 15 amino acids. The germline V gene has CDR1 WNHNN and CDR2 SYGVQD (reference sequence). CDR3 DNA: TGCGCCAGCAGTGAGTCGCGGGGAACGAGCAATGAGCAGTTCTTC. Residues: CASSESRGTSNEQFF.

The rearrangement joins TRBV6-2 or TRBV6-3 to TRBJ2-3; tentatively, D is TRBD2 (6 bases). Germline values: CDR1 MNHEY, CDR2 SVGEGT. The CDR3 has 17 amino acids. Trimming removed 2 bases from V and 1 base from J, with 16 bases in between. For the CDR3, the DNA is TGTGCCAGCAGTTACCGTCCCGGGACTCCACGCACAGATACGCAGTATTTT. It is translated as CASSYRPGTPRTDTQYF.

This clone was seen only once. The chain is built from TRBV27 and TRBJ2-1; TRBD2 matches at 10 bases. The CDR3 length is 14 residues. The germline V gene has CDR1 MNHEY and CDR2 SMNVEV (reference sequence). V shed 2 bases and J 8 bases; nucleotides not matched to a gene: 3. The CDR3 region has the DNA TGTGCCAGCAGTTTAAGCGGGAGGGGGGATGAGCAGTTCTTC. Its protein is CASSLSGRGDEQFF.

This clone came up once. DNA of the CDR3: TGTGCCAGCAGCCAACGGACAGGACTCTATGGCTACACCTTC. It yields the protein CASSQRTGLYGYTF. The chain recombines TRBV4-2 with TRBJ1-2; 7 nucleotides align to TRBD1. CDR1 is LGHNA and CDR2 is YNFKEQ in the germline V gene. The CDR3 length is 14 residues. Trimming at V came to 2 bases and at J to 4 bases, leaving 4 bases not matched to a gene.